This T cell receptor beta chain was documented in a study of T cell responses to AZD1222 COVID-19 vaccine. On the study more broadly: Investigators merged groups given second doses at roughly 4 or roughly 12 weeks. Study findings and constraints: The donor cohort was predominantly white British with a female majority, and clonal diversity may have been underestimated. The study found vaccine-associated CD4 TCRs spanning spike, dominant at 160-218 and 743-854. Only after the peak T cell response were repertoires sampled.

The ends were cut back, 0 bases at V and 8 bases at J, with 13 bases in the middle. Germline-derived CDR1 and CDR2 are LNHNV and YYDKDF (reference sequence). The CDR3 spans 14 residues. Sequencing used immunoSEQ multiplex PCR; TCRdb keeps in-frame clones, though not all of them. The repertoire consists of about 170,000 clones, with 90% occurring once and the leading ten covering more than 1.3%. Remarks on this clone: Its antigen is unidentified.

The TCR sequence derives from an adult in good health. The source was peripheral blood, collected on day 0 of AZD1222 vaccination. The genes are TRBV15 and TRBJ1-1; D is unclear. The DNA for the CDR3 is TGTGCCACCAGCAGAGATACAGACGGCAGCGAAGCTTTCTTT. Amino acids: CATSRDTDGSEAFF.